This T cell receptor beta chain was sequenced for a study of shared clonotypes between healthy human individuals. General study results and limits: Memory subsets generally showed smaller estimated richness than naive subsets did.

Execution of the assay was at deep level. Sequencing used immunoSEQ multiplex PCR; TCRdb keeps in-frame clones, though not all of them. The sample yields 2 million to 2.5 million clones, under 97% seen once. Germline V lookup: CDR1 SGHRS, CDR2 YFSETQ. The CDR3 is made up of 15 amino acids. V lost 0 bases and J 4 bases, leaving 13 bases between the germline ends. Comment on this clone: The target antigen is unknown. The same CDR3 also results from other DNA sequences found in this sample.

Sequenced material: naive CD4+ T cells sorted from blood. Regarding subset: CD45RA+ positively selected. The chain employs TRBV5-1 and TRBJ2-5; TRBD1 might be the D (6 bases). The sequence was collected from a man younger than 35 in good health. The CDR3 region has the DNA TGCGCCAGCAGCTTGGTACAGGGTGGTGGAGAGACCCAGTACTTC. It codes for CASSLVQGGGETQYF.